Below, 31 T cell receptor beta chains from the same sample are listed, as sequenced in a study of identical twins. One entry per CDR3 protein, called by TCRdb with MiXCR from the 5' RACE reads. The sample lists more than 1.5 million distinct CDR3 sequences, 32% seen once, with approximately 0.29% in the top ten. Sequencing was carried out using cord blood. These receptors were obtained from a newborn girl in good health.

For this clonotype: The junction departs from the called germline gene at one end, perhaps through a read error. The gene calls are TRBV20-1 and TRBJ1-1; 8 bases fit TRBD1. Looked up from germline, CDR1 is DFQATT and CDR2 is SNEGSKA (reference sequence). The CDR3 contains 15 residues. This CDR3 is CSAKSRGRFDTAAFF. The CDR3 DNA reads TGCAGTGCCAAATCCAGGGGGCGATTCGACACTGCAGCTTTCTTT.

The J gene is TRBJ2-7, the V gene TRBV28; possibly TRBD2 for D (6 bases). Germline CDR1 MDHEN, CDR2 SYDVKM. The ends were cut back, 5 bases at V and 5 bases at J, with 10 bases in the middle. The CDR3 totals 12 residues. The CDR3 sequence is CASSIRRDEQYF. For the CDR3, the DNA is TGTGCCAGCAGTATCCGGAGGGACGAGCAGTACTTC. Full variable domain (missing parts from reference TRBV28 and TRBJ2-7): DVKVTQSSRYLVKRTGEKVFLECVQDMDHENMFWYRQDPGLGLRLIYFSYDVKMKEKGDIPEGYSVSREKKERFSLILESASTNQTSMYLCASSIRRDEQYFGPGTRLTVT.

The chain couples TRBV12-3 or TRBV12-4 to TRBJ2-5; TRBD2 matches 13 bases. The V and J ends lost 6 bases and 5 bases, in that order; junction bases with no gene match: 6. The CDR3 spans 15 residues. For the CDR3, the DNA is TGTGCCAGCAGACCGGGACTAGCGGGAAAGGAGACCCAGTACTTC. As protein: CASRPGLAGKETQYF.

The chain uses TRBV11-2 and TRBJ1-1; perhaps TRBD1 as D (6 bases). Germline-derived CDR1 and CDR2 are SGHAT and FQNNGV. The CDR3 loop spans 15 amino acids. The germline V and J ends were trimmed by 6 bases and 5 bases, with 19 bases remaining between them. The CDR3 loop reads CASRAISRGLTEAFF. The DNA of the CDR3 is TGTGCCAGCAGAGCTATATCCAGGGGTTTAACTGAAGCTTTCTTT.

This clonotype was found a few times. The chain carries TRBV25-1 and TRBJ1-1; 9 bases align to TRBD1. Germline V gene data show CDR1 as MGHDK and CDR2 as SYGVNS. The CDR3 consists of 15 residues. The ends lost 3 bases at V and 2 bases at J; junction bases unmatched: 4. CDR3 loop: CASSERDRANTEAFF. CDR3 nucleotide sequence: TGTGCCAGCAGTGAGCGGGACAGGGCAAACACTGAAGCTTTCTTT.

This clonotype was picked up a small number of times. J is TRBJ2-7 and V is TRBV20-1; 8 nucleotides match TRBD1. CDR3 length: 12 residues. V gave up 8 bases and J gave up 2 bases; unmatched junction bases: 5. From germline, CDR1 is DFQATT and CDR2 SNEGSKA (reference sequence). The CDR3 reads CSPDRGPYEQYF. In DNA, the CDR3 is TGCAGTCCTGACAGGGGACCCTACGAGCAGTACTTC.

This chain uses TRBV29-1 with TRBJ2-5; D is ambiguous. The CDR3 length is 12 residues. V gave up 1 base and J gave up 2 bases, with 5 bases separating them. Per germline, CDR1 SQVTM and CDR2 ANQGSEA. In DNA form, the CDR3 reads TGCAGCGTTGAAGTCAGGCAAGAGACCCAGTACTTC. Protein: CSVEVRQETQYF.

This clonotype was observed many times. CDR3 sequence reads: CASSSTGVETQYF. The DNA of the CDR3 is TGTGCCAGCAGTTCCACAGGGGTGGAGACCCAGTACTTC. J is TRBJ2-5 and V is TRBV28; 7 bases match TRBD1. The CDR3 extends over 13 amino acids. Germline V gives CDR1 MDHEN, CDR2 SYDVKM. Germline trimming cut 4 bases from V and 5 bases from J; bases unmatched to any gene: 4.

This rearrangement joins TRBV27 to TRBJ2-3; D is unresolved. The germline V gene encodes CDR1 MNHEY and CDR2 SMNVEV (reference sequence). Trimming removed 3 bases from V and 0 bases from J, with 10 bases in between. CDR3 length equals 15 residues. CDR3 protein: CASSFVAKSTDTQYF. The CDR3 coding sequence is TGTGCCAGCAGTTTTGTAGCCAAGAGCACAGATACGCAGTATTTT.

V gene TRBV20-1 combines with J gene TRBJ1-5; a possible D gene is TRBD1 (6 bases). Trimming shortened V by 6 bases and J by 4 bases, and 7 bases separated the two germline ends. Germline V gene lookup returns CDR1 DFQATT and CDR2 SNEGSKA (reference sequence). The CDR3 is 11 residues long. This chain's CDR3 is CSAGQNQPQHF. As DNA, the CDR3 is TGCAGTGCGGGACAAAATCAGCCCCAGCATTTT.

The table lists this clonotype with a few counts. CDR3 DNA sequence: TGTGCCAGCAGCTTAGATCGGACAAAAAAATCCTACGAGCAGTACTTC. Translated: CASSLDRTKKSYEQYF. This chain joins TRBV11-2 and TRBJ2-7; maybe TRBD1 (5 bases). The CDR3 totals 16 residues. Trimming cost V 0 bases and J 1 base, with 13 bases left between them. Per germline, CDR1 SGHAT and CDR2 FQNNGV.

About this clonotype: This clone may be a read error of a much larger clone one base away. The chain links TRBV5-1 to TRBJ2-4; 7 bases are shared with TRBD1. This CDR3 region has 15 residues. CDR1 and CDR2 from the germline V gene are SGHRS and YFSETQ. In nucleotides, the CDR3 is TGCGCCGGCAGCCCGAGATTAACAGGGGATCGCATTCAGTACTTC. Residues: CAGSPRLTGDRIQYF.

The gene calls are TRBV7-2 and TRBJ1-6; no firm D call. With 4 bases removed from V and 15 bases from J, the gap between germline ends came to 13 bases. Germline V gene lookup returns CDR1 SGHTA and CDR2 FQGNSA. The CDR3 extends over 12 amino acids. CDR3 in amino acids: CASSSAGVLLHF. CDR3 sequence (DNA): TGTGCCAGCAGCTCCGCCGGTGTCCTCCTCCACTTT.

This clonotype showed up just a few times. V usage is TRBV10-3 and J usage is TRBJ1-1, with D uncertain. Germline V CDR1 and CDR2: ENHRY, SYGVKD. This CDR3 is built from 11 residues. V lost 6 bases and J lost 6, with 8 bases in between. The CDR3 DNA is TGTGCCATCAGCGGGGAGGCTGAAGCTTTCTTT. It translates to CAISGEAEAFF.

In the case of this clonotype: This may stem from a read error, because a much larger clone lies one nucleotide away. V and J are TRBV27 and TRBJ2-3; D is uncertain. Germline V CDR1 and CDR2: MNHEY, SMNVEV (reference sequence). This CDR3 has 14 amino acids. This chain's CDR3 is CASSLINNPDTHYF. The CDR3 nucleotides read TGTGCCAGCAGCCTAATTAACAACCCCGATACGCACTATTTT.

This chain connects TRBV27 to TRBJ1-2; D is uncertain. The CDR3 loop spans 12 amino acids. V gave up 5 bases and J gave up 7 bases, with 11 bases separating them. CDR1 and CDR2 from the germline V gene are MNHEY and SMNVEV (reference sequence). The CDR3 coding sequence is TGTGCCAGCAGTCCCCCGGACGCTGGCTACACCTTC. Translation gives CASSPPDAGYTF.

This sequence joins TRBV20-1 and TRBJ2-1; TRBD2 matches at 7 bases. The germline V gene encodes CDR1 DFQATT and CDR2 SNEGSKA (reference sequence). The CDR3 is 14 amino acids. Trimming removed 4 bases from V and 1 base from J; junction bases left unmatched: 4. CDR3 amino acids: CSATRAGSYNEQFF. In DNA form, the CDR3 reads TGCAGTGCTACGAGAGCGGGGTCCTACAATGAGCAGTTCTTC.

This clonotype came up a few times. This rearrangement joins TRBV11-1 to TRBJ2-5, with TRBD2 identical over 9 bases. Looked up from germline, CDR1 is SGHAT and CDR2 is FQDESV (reference sequence). V shed 1 base, J shed 11 bases, and the junction held 8 bases outside the gene matches. CDR3 length equals 14 residues. The CDR3 nucleotides are TGTGCCAGCAGCTTAGGGACTAGCGTGGGTGAGCAGTACTTC. It encodes CASSLGTSVGEQYF.

This clonotype was seen more than once but under ten times. This chain uses TRBV9 with TRBJ1-2; the D gene is possibly TRBD1 (5 bases). Looked up from germline, CDR1 is SGDLS and CDR2 is YYNGEE. With 4 bases removed from V and 3 bases from J, the gap between germline ends came to 16 bases. The CDR3 has 15 residues. The CDR3 here is CASSPSLQGDYGYTF. The CDR3 nucleotides read TGTGCCAGCAGCCCCTCCCTCCAGGGAGACTATGGCTACACCTTC. The whole variable domain, remainder taken from reference TRBV9 and TRBJ1-2, is DSGVTQTPKHLITATGQRVTLRCSPRSGDLSVYWYQQSLDQGLQFLIQYYNGEERAKGNILERFSAQQFPDLHSELNLSSLELGDSALYFCASSPSLQGDYGYTFGSGTRLTVV.

In its sample, this clonotype was seen a few times. The chain has TRBV18 and TRBJ1-2; TRBD1 matches at 8 bases. The J segment lost 9 bases and the V segment lost 4 bases, leaving 10 bases of the junction unmatched. This CDR3 region has 14 residues. The germline V gene has CDR1 KGHSH and CDR2 LQKENI. The CDR3 nucleotides read TGTGCCAGCTCACGGGACAGGCTGGGTCAGAGCTACACCTTC. Its translation is CASSRDRLGQSYTF.

This clonotype came up many times. The chain uses TRBV20-1 and TRBJ2-3, with D maybe TRBD2 (6 bases). CDR3 size: 14 residues. Looked up from germline, CDR1 is DFQATT and CDR2 is SNEGSKA (reference sequence). The V and J ends lost 1 base and 2 bases respectively, with 10 bases between them. In nucleotides, the CDR3 is TGCAGTGCTAGAGGGCTAGCGAACACAGATACGCAGTATTTT. Translation: CSARGLANTDTQYF.

The V and J genes are TRBV10-3 and TRBJ1-2, with TRBD1 matching over 7 bases. The junction had 7 bases not matched to a gene; V was cut back by 6 bases and J by 3 bases. The CDR3 spans 14 residues. Per germline, CDR1 ENHRY and CDR2 SYGVKD. The CDR3 DNA sequence: TGTGCCATCAGGGGGACAGCGACCTACTATGGCTACACCTTC. It codes for CAIRGTATYYGYTF.

The rearrangement uses TRBV5-8 and TRBJ2-7, with a tentative D call TRBD1 (7 bases). V was clipped by 1 base and J by 3 bases, with 14 bases between them. This CDR3 has 15 residues. Germline assignment: CDR1 SGHTS and CDR2 YDEGEE. CDR3 DNA: TGTGCCAGCAGCTTGCAGGGGGAGGCCATCTACGAGCAGTACTTC. This translates into CASSLQGEAIYEQYF.

The chain joins TRBV4-2 to TRBJ1-1; 12 bases are a match to TRBD1. The J segment lost 3 bases and the V segment lost 0 bases, leaving 8 bases of the junction unmatched. CDR3 length: 18 residues. The germline V gene has CDR1 LGHNA and CDR2 YNFKEQ. CDR3 in DNA: TGTGCCAGCAGCCAAGAAGGGACAGGGGGCCGCTGGGACACTGAAGCTTTCTTT. It translates to CASSQEGTGGRWDTEAFF.

This chain uses TRBV7-9 with TRBJ2-4; D tentatively reads TRBD1 or TRBD2 (6 bases each). The last part of the DNA fits TRBJ2-7 better; the J call may be wrong. CDR1 and CDR2 (germline): SEHNR, FQNEAQ (reference sequence). CDR3 length: 16 amino acids. CDR3 region: CASSLVGGGEAYEQYF. Here the CDR3 DNA reads TGTGCCAGCAGCTTAGTTGGGGGCGGGGAAGCCTACGAGCAGTACTTC.

This clonotype was counted a few times. This chain joins TRBV24-1 and TRBJ1-4; D is perhaps TRBD1 (5 bases). Germline V gives CDR1 KGHDR, CDR2 SFDVKD. The germline V and J ends were trimmed by 6 bases and 0 bases, with 10 bases remaining between them. The CDR3 consists of 15 residues. The CDR3 reads CATSLGRATNEKLFF. The CDR3 coding sequence is TGTGCCACCAGTCTCGGCAGGGCAACTAATGAAAAACTGTTTTTT.

Concerning this clonotype itself: A much larger clone is a single base away; this may be a read error. The chain couples TRBV21-1 to TRBJ2-5; no check of the table's D call, TRBD2, against the DNA was made. TRBV21-1 is described as a pseudogene. This CDR3 comprises 18 residues. CDR3 in amino acids: CASSPQTGLAGKEETRYF. The CDR3 DNA reads as TGTGCCAGCAGCCCACAAACGGGACTAGCGGGAAAGGAAGAGACCCGGTACTTC.

This clonotype has more than one count but fewer than ten. This chain joins TRBV20-1 and TRBJ1-4; D ambiguous. Looked up from germline, CDR1 is DFQATT and CDR2 is SNEGSKA (reference sequence). The CDR3 is 15 residues long. The CDR3 region is CSRKGGKATNEKLFF. Written as DNA, the CDR3 is TGCAGCCGCAAGGGAGGGAAAGCAACTAATGAAAAACTGTTTTTT.

In this sample, this clonotype turned up a few times. The genes are TRBV29-1 and TRBJ1-2, with D tentatively TRBD1 (6 bases). Germline loops: CDR1 SQVTM, CDR2 ANQGSEA. Trimming stripped 4 bases from V and 0 bases from J, with 12 bases between. The CDR3 spans 14 residues. The CDR3 region is CSVGLRDTNYGYTF. CDR3 sequence (DNA): TGCAGCGTTGGACTCCGGGACACTAACTATGGCTACACCTTC.

The J gene is TRBJ2-7, the V gene TRBV14, with D uncertain. V lost 4 bases to trimming and J lost 3 bases, with 13 bases between them. CDR3 length: 14 amino acids. CDR1 and CDR2 from the germline V gene are SGHDN and FVKESK. This chain's CDR3 is CASSLGSGNYEQYF. The CDR3 region has the DNA TGTGCCAGCAGCCTTGGTTCGGGTAACTACGAGCAGTACTTC. The full variable domain, its missing parts supplied by reference TRBV14 and TRBJ2-7, is EAGVTQFPSHSVIEKGQTVTLRCDPISGHDNLYWYRRVMGKEIKFLLHFVKESKQDESGMPNNRFLAERTGGTYSTLKVQPAELEDSGVYFCASSLGSGNYEQYFGPGTRLTVT.

In its sample, this clonotype was seen once. The V call is TRBV10-3, the J call TRBJ1-2; weak D call: TRBD1 (5 bases). The CDR3 contains 12 residues. Germline CDR1 is ENHRY and CDR2 is SYGVKD. Trimming shortened V by 6 bases and J by 4 bases, and 9 bases separated the two germline ends. The CDR3 here is CAISRDLYGYTF. CDR3 DNA sequence: TGTGCCATCAGCAGGGACCTCTATGGCTACACCTTC.